Listed below are T cell receptor beta chains from one sample, sequenced in a study of tumor and adjacent non-tumor tissue in lung cancer. One entry per CDR3 protein results from TCRdb running MiXCR on the multiplex PCR reads. In the table there are 90,000 to 110,000 distinct CDR3 sequences, 60% to 65% of which are singletons. Material for sequencing was distant non-tumor lung tissue. Receptors originate from a man aged 60-69 years with non-small cell lung cancer. Each CDR3 is given with its conserved first and last residue. A D gene is named only where the DNA matches it firmly. Rows give clone size only sometimes, using once, few, many, or a class for an expanded clone.

j_call: TRBJ2-7
d_call: TRBD2
clone_size: once
v_call: TRBV6-6
cdr3_nt: TGTGCCAGCACTTACTCGGGGGGACTAGCGGGGTTCAAGCAGTACTTC
cdr3_aa: CASTYSGGLAGFKQYF

j_call: TRBJ1-1
d_call: .
clone_size: .
v_call: TRBV6-2/TRBV6-3
cdr3_nt: TGTGCCAGTAGTTACATGGACAACACTGAAGCTTTCTTT
cdr3_aa: CASSYMDNTEAFF

j_call: TRBJ1-5
d_call: .
clone_size: few
v_call: TRBV20-1
cdr3_nt: TGCAGTGCCGAAGGGCGGGGGGCATCCAATCAGCCCCAGCATTTT
cdr3_aa: CSAEGRGASNQPQHF

j_call: TRBJ2-3
d_call: .
clone_size: .
v_call: TRBV25-1
cdr3_nt: TGTGCCAGCAGTGAATATAATGACATAGATACGCAGTATTTT
cdr3_aa: CASSEYNDIDTQYF

j_call: TRBJ2-7
d_call: TRBD2
clone_size: .
v_call: TRBV5-1
cdr3_nt: TGCGCCAGCAGCCACCGGGTCAGCGGGAACTCCTACGAGCAGTACTTC
cdr3_aa: CASSHRVSGNSYEQYF

j_call: TRBJ2-7
d_call: .
clone_size: .
v_call: TRBV28
cdr3_nt: TGTGCCAGCATCCCCCGGGGGACAGACTCATACGAGCAGTACTTC
cdr3_aa: CASIPRGTDSYEQYF

j_call: TRBJ1-1
d_call: .
clone_size: .
v_call: TRBV29-1
cdr3_nt: TGCATCATTGACGGTCGGCCGGGTGAAGCTTTCTTT
cdr3_aa: CIIDGRPGEAFF

j_call: TRBJ2-2
d_call: .
clone_size: .
v_call: TRBV24-1
cdr3_nt: TGTGCCACCAGTGATACCCGGACCCCCCGGAGGCTGTGTTTT
cdr3_aa: CATSDTRTPRRLCF

j_call: TRBJ2-3
d_call: .
clone_size: many
v_call: TRBV11-2
cdr3_nt: TGTGCCAGCAGCGACGGGACTTATAACACAGATACGCAGTATTTT
cdr3_aa: CASSDGTYNTDTQYF

j_call: TRBJ2-7
d_call: .
clone_size: many
v_call: TRBV30
cdr3_nt: TGTGCCTGGATCCCGACACCGAGCTCCTACGAGCAGTACTTC
cdr3_aa: CAWIPTPSSYEQYF

j_call: TRBJ2-3
d_call: .
clone_size: .
v_call: TRBV6-6
cdr3_nt: TGTGCCAGCAGGGGATACCGAGACACGGTGAGCACAGATACGCAGTATTTT
cdr3_aa: CASRGYRDTVSTDTQYF

j_call: TRBJ2-7
d_call: .
clone_size: once
v_call: TRBV6-6
cdr3_nt: TGTGCCAGCCATTCCGGGGGCACCTACGAGCAGTACTTC
cdr3_aa: CASHSGGTYEQYF

j_call: TRBJ2-7
d_call: TRBD2
clone_size: .
v_call: TRBV20-1
cdr3_nt: TGCAGTGCGGAGGGGCACCTTATGCGGGAGGTCCCCTACGAGCAGTACTTC
cdr3_aa: CSAEGHLMREVPYEQYF

j_call: TRBJ2-3
d_call: .
clone_size: .
v_call: TRBV6-1
cdr3_nt: TGTACCAGCAGTGAAGGAACGGGAGATACACAGTATTTT
cdr3_aa: CTSSEGTGDTQYF

j_call: TRBJ2-2
d_call: TRBD2
clone_size: many
v_call: TRBV6-1
cdr3_nt: TGTGCCAGCAGTGATCGGGAGGCCGGGGAGCTGTTTTTT
cdr3_aa: CASSDREAGELFF

j_call: TRBJ1-1
d_call: TRBD1
clone_size: .
v_call: TRBV12-3/TRBV12-4
cdr3_nt: TGTGCTAGCAACAAACAGGGGGCAGGGAACACTGAAGCTTTCTTT
cdr3_aa: CASNKQGAGNTEAFF

j_call: TRBJ1-1
d_call: TRBD1
clone_size: .
v_call: TRBV29-1
cdr3_nt: TGTAGCGTTGACCGACAGGGCCTGAACACTGAAGCTTTCTTT
cdr3_aa: CSVDRQGLNTEAFF

j_call: TRBJ1-3
d_call: .
clone_size: .
v_call: TRBV5-1
cdr3_nt: TGCGCCAGCAGCTTGGAGGGTTCTGTAAACACCATATATTTT
cdr3_aa: CASSLEGSVNTIYF

j_call: TRBJ1-6
d_call: TRBD1
clone_size: .
v_call: TRBV12-3/TRBV12-4
cdr3_nt: TGTGCCGGAAGTCGGACCGGGACAGGGGGTTCGGCCCTCCAATTT
cdr3_aa: CAGSRTGTGGSALQF

j_call: TRBJ1-3
d_call: .
clone_size: .
v_call: TRBV5-1
cdr3_nt: TGCGCCAGCAGCCCAGGTGTATCGTCAGGGACAAGCTCTGGAAACACCATATATTTT
cdr3_aa: CASSPGVSSGTSSGNTIYF

j_call: TRBJ2-2
d_call: .
clone_size: few
v_call: TRBV10-3
cdr3_nt: TGTGCCATCAGCCGGGGCATCGGGTACGCGAACACCGGGGAGCTGTTTTTT
cdr3_aa: CAISRGIGYANTGELFF

j_call: TRBJ2-1
d_call: .
clone_size: few
v_call: TRBV14
cdr3_nt: TGTGCCAGTGCACAGGTCCACAATGAGCAGTTCTTC
cdr3_aa: CASAQVHNEQFF

j_call: TRBJ2-1
d_call: .
clone_size: .
v_call: TRBV6-6
cdr3_nt: TGTGCCAACAGTTCCTTAGGGAAAGACAATGAGCAATTCTTC
cdr3_aa: CANSSLGKDNEQFF

j_call: TRBJ2-1
d_call: TRBD1
clone_size: many
v_call: TRBV12-3/TRBV12-4
cdr3_nt: TGTGCCAGCAGAGACAGGGGGGCCTACAATGAGCAGTTCTTC
cdr3_aa: CASRDRGAYNEQFF

j_call: TRBJ1-1
d_call: .
clone_size: .
v_call: TRBV14
cdr3_nt: TGTGCCAGCAGCCAAAGGATAGGGTCCGGCGAAGCTTTCTTT
cdr3_aa: CASSQRIGSGEAFF

j_call: TRBJ1-2
d_call: TRBD1
clone_size: many
v_call: TRBV28
cdr3_nt: TGTGCCAGCAGTTCGACCGGGACAGGGGGCCTTGGCTACACCTTC
cdr3_aa: CASSSTGTGGLGYTF

j_call: TRBJ1-5
d_call: .
clone_size: .
v_call: TRBV20-1
cdr3_nt: TGCAGTGCTAGTGATCCCAGGCCCAAACAGCCCCAGCATTTT
cdr3_aa: CSASDPRPKQPQHF

j_call: TRBJ2-3
d_call: TRBD2
clone_size: many
v_call: TRBV7-8
cdr3_nt: TGTGCCAGCAGCTCGGGACTAGCGGGAGTAACAGATACGCAGTATTTT
cdr3_aa: CASSSGLAGVTDTQYF

j_call: TRBJ1-3
d_call: .
clone_size: once
v_call: TRBV12-3/TRBV12-4
cdr3_nt: TGTGCCAGCAGTTCACAGGGCTCTGGAAACACCATATATTTT
cdr3_aa: CASSSQGSGNTIYF

j_call: TRBJ2-1
d_call: TRBD2
clone_size: .
v_call: TRBV11-2
cdr3_nt: TGTACCAGCAACACGCGGACTAGCGGCTACAATGAGCCGTTCTTC
cdr3_aa: CTSNTRTSGYNEPFF